The T cell receptor beta chain described here comes from a study of cytomegalovirus exposure and HLA in healthy donors. The PCR contained 60 Vbeta and 13 Jbeta primers. Measured with immunoSEQ multiplex PCR; TCRdb has only the in-frame clones, and not every one. The sample records approximately 110,000 clones, about four fifths being singletons. The CDR3 is 13 amino acids. With 9 bases clipped from V and 5 bases from J, the junction kept 8 bases outside the gene matches. Germline V gene sequence: CDR1 SNHLY, CDR2 FYNNEI. V is TRBV2 and J is TRBJ1-2, with 8 bases lining up with TRBD1. The TCR sequence derives from a woman aged 25-40 years in good health and CMV-seronegative. Sequencing was performed on PBMCs. The CDR3 DNA is TGTGCCAGTGCTGAGGACAGGGAATATGGCTACACCTTC. Protein product: CASAEDREYGYTF. The full variable domain, with the rest looked up from reference TRBV2 and TRBJ1-2, is EPEVTQTPSHQVTQMGQEVILRCVPISNHLYFYWYRQILGQKVEFLVSFYNNEISEKSEIFDDQFSVERPDGSNFTLKIRSTKLEDSAMYFCASAEDREYGYTFGSGTRLTVV.